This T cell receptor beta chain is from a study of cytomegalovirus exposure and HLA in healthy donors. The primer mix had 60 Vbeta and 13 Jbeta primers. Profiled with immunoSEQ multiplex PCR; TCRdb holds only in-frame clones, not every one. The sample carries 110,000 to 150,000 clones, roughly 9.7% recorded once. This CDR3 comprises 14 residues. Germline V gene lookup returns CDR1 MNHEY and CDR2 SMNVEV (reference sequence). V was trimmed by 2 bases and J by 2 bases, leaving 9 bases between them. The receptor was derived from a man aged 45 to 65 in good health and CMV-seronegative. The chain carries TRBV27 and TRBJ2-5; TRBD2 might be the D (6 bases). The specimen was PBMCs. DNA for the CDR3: TGTGCCAGCAGTTTAGCGGGATGGCAAGAGACCCAGTACTTC. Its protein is CASSLAGWQETQYF.